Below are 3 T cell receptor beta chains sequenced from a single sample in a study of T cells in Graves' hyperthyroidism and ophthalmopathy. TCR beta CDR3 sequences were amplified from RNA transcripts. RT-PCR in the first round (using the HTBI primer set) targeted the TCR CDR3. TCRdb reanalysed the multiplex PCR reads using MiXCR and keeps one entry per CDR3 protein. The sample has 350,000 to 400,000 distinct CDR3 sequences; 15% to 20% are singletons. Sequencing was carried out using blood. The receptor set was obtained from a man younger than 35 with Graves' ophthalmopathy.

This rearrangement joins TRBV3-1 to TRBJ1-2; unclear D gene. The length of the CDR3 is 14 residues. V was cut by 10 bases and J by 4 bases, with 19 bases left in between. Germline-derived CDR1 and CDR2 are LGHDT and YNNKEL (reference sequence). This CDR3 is CATAPPGSAYGYTF. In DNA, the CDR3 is TGTGCCACCGCCCCACCGGGGTCCGCCTATGGCTACACCTTC.

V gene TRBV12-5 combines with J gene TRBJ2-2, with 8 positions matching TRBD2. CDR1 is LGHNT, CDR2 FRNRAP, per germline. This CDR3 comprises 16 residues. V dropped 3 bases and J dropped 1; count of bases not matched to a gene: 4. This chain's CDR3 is CASGFHSGGNTGELFF. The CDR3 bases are TGTGCTAGTGGTTTCCACAGCGGGGGGAACACCGGGGAGCTGTTTTTT.

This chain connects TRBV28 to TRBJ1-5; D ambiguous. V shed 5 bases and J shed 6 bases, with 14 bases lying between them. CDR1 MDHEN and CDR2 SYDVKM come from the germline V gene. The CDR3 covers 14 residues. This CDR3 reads CASSVAGNGQPQHF. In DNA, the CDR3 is TGTGCCAGCAGTGTCGCGGGAAACGGTCAGCCCCAGCATTTT.